What follows are 2 T cell receptor beta chains derived from one specimen sequenced in a study of shared clonotypes between healthy human individuals. Some clones are missing from TCRdb's copy, which holds only in-frame ones; the method was immunoSEQ multiplex PCR. The data contain over a million clones, 95% to 97% of them singletons. The sample comprised naive CD4+ T cells sorted from blood. As to subset: CD45RA+ positively selected. The receptors originated from a man aged 25 to 45 in good health.

The chain is built from TRBV28 and TRBJ1-3; 7 bases fit TRBD1. J gave up 0 bases and V 6 bases, and 8 bases lay outside the gene matches. The CDR3 loop spans 16 amino acids. CDR1 is MDHEN and CDR2 is SYDVKM in the germline V gene. CDR3 sequence (DNA): TGTGCCAGCAGCCTAGGGGCAGGGGGCTCTGGAAACACCATATATTTT. This gives the protein CASSLGAGGSGNTIYF. Looking up the rest from reference TRBV28 and TRBJ1-3 gives the full variable domain: DVKVTQSSRYLVKRTGEKVFLECVQDMDHENMFWYRQDPGLGLRLIYFSYDVKMKEKGDIPEGYSVSREKKERFSLILESASTNQTSMYLCASSLGAGGSGNTIYFGEGSWLTVV.

The genes are TRBV6-5 and TRBJ2-5; perhaps TRBD1 as D (5 bases). V shed 8 bases and J shed 4 bases, with 20 bases lying between them. Germline loops: CDR1 MNHEY, CDR2 SVGAGI. The CDR3 totals 15 residues. The DNA of the CDR3 is TGTGCCAGCGGAAGGGGCGCAGGCAGCACAGAGACCCAGTACTTC. Translated, it gives CASGRGAGSTETQYF.